Listed here are 24 T cell receptor beta chains from one sample, sequenced in a study of identical twins (dated by TCRdb to about 2016). The library was generated by 5' RACE. Sequencing was carried out with an Illumina HiSeq 2000. TCRdb passed the public sequencing reads through fastp at Q25 and MiXCR, retaining productive beta sequences. Every CDR3 protein is listed once, alongside the most common genes and DNA of its rows. The sample contains some 210,000 distinct CDR3 sequences, about 16% of them found a single time. The ten largest account for less than 45% of the sample. The sample also formed part of further work on T cells expressing NK-cell markers.

Sequenced: CD8+ T cells sorted from blood. These receptors all stem from a woman between 18 and 30 years old in good health.

The table lists this clonotype with a few counts. V usage is TRBV7-2 and J usage is TRBJ2-1; 10 nucleotides agree with TRBD2. This CDR3 contains 15 residues. The trim removed 2 bases at V and 5 bases at J, leaving 3 bases unmatched. Per germline, CDR1 SGHTA and CDR2 FQGNSA. Written as DNA, the CDR3 is TGTGCCAGCAGCTTATCACTAGCGGGAAACAATGAGCAGTTCTTC. Translated, it gives CASSLSLAGNNEQFF.

This chain connects TRBV12-3 or TRBV12-4 to TRBJ2-1, with D perhaps TRBD2 (6 bases). Deletions cut 6 bases from V and 2 bases from J, with 17 bases between. CDR3 length equals 16 residues. CDR3 DNA: TGTGCCAGCAGGGAGGGTGAGGGCGCTACCTACAATGAGCAGTTCTTC. Its protein product is CASREGEGATYNEQFF.

V is TRBV3-1 and J is TRBJ2-1; TRBD2 matches 16 bases. The CDR3 runs 18 residues. V gave up 11 bases and J gave up 0 bases; unmatched junction bases: 10. Germline V gives CDR1 LGHDT, CDR2 YNNKEL (reference sequence). Here the CDR3 reads CAFMSGTSGGASYNEQFF. The CDR3 DNA follows: TGTGCCTTCATGTCCGGGACTAGCGGGGGGGCCTCCTACAATGAGCAGTTCTTC.

This clonotype was found a few times. The rearrangement links TRBV25-1 to TRBJ2-5; the D gene is possibly TRBD1 (5 bases). The germline V gene has CDR1 MGHDK and CDR2 SYGVNS. The CDR3 contains 12 residues. V lost 1 base and J lost 10, with 10 bases in between. The chain's CDR3 is CASSESLGDQYF. The CDR3 region has the DNA TGTGCCAGCAGTGAATCCCTAGGGGACCAGTACTTC.

V gene TRBV7-9 combines with J gene TRBJ1-1; tentative D call: TRBD1 (6 bases). CDR1 is SEHNR, CDR2 FQNEAQ, per germline (reference sequence). There are 15 residues in the CDR3. With 0 bases removed from V and 3 bases from J, the gap between germline ends came to 11 bases. CDR3 in DNA: TGTGCCAGCAGCTTAGCGCGAGGGGGGGACACTGAAGCTTTCTTT. Its protein product is CASSLARGGDTEAFF.

V gene TRBV6-2 or TRBV6-3 combines with J gene TRBJ2-7; D ambiguous. The V end lost 7 bases, the J end lost 1 base, and 11 bases lay between the germline ends. The CDR3 sequence is 13 residues long. The germline V gene encodes CDR1 MNHEY and CDR2 SVGEGT. CDR3: CASTAGVSYEQYF. Written as DNA, the CDR3 is TGTGCCAGCACGGCAGGTGTTTCCTACGAGCAGTACTTC.

The chain uses TRBV9 and TRBJ2-1; 11 nucleotides align to TRBD2. CDR3 length equals 15 residues. Germline V gene lookup returns CDR1 SGDLS and CDR2 YYNGEE. Trimming removed 0 bases from V and 10 bases from J; junction bases left unmatched: 6. In DNA form, the CDR3 reads TGTGCCAGCAGCGTAGTGTCTAGCGGGAGGAACGAGCAGTTCTTC. This gives the protein CASSVVSSGRNEQFF.

This clonotype has at least ten counts. This chain joins TRBV27 and TRBJ2-7; D is unclear. Trimming removed 0 bases at V and 5 bases at J, with 8 bases between. The CDR3 consists of 13 residues. The V gene's germline CDR1 is MNHEY and CDR2 SMNVEV (reference sequence). CDR3 coding DNA: TGTGCCAGCAGTTTATCGCCCGGAAACGAGCAGTACTTC. This encodes CASSLSPGNEQYF.

This clonotype came up a few times. DNA for the CDR3: TGTGCCAGCAGCCTCCGGCTCTCCTACGAGCAGTACTTC. Translating gives CASSLRLSYEQYF. This chain connects TRBV7-8 to TRBJ2-7, with no clear D. The CDR3 sequence is 13 residues long. The germline V gene has CDR1 SGHVS and CDR2 FQNEAQ. V was cut by 5 bases and J by 0 bases, with 8 bases left in between. The full variable domain, completed using reference TRBV7-8 and TRBJ2-7, is GAGVSQSPRYKVAKRGQDVALRCDPISGHVSLFWYQQALGQGPEFLTYFQNEAQLDKSGLPSDRFFAERPEGSVSTLKIQRTQQEDSAVYLCASSLRLSYEQYFGPGTRLTVT.

This clonotype was picked up a small number of times. The chain has TRBV3-1 and TRBJ2-1; a weak D match, TRBD2 (6 bases). In germline, CDR1 is LGHDT, CDR2 YNNKEL (reference sequence). V gave up 2 bases and J gave up 9 bases, with 17 bases separating them. This CDR3 comprises 15 residues. CDR3 sequence (DNA): TGTGCCAGCAGCCAATTTTACGGGAGTGTCGGTGAGCAGTTCTTC. It encodes CASSQFYGSVGEQFF.

The count of this clonotype is one. The chain has TRBV12-3 or TRBV12-4 and TRBJ1-1; weak D call: TRBD1 (5 bases). V was pared by 10 bases and J by 4 bases, with 19 bases between. The CDR3 has 14 amino acids. CDR3 nucleotides: TGTGCCACCAGGCACGCGGGGGTCGGCACTGAAGCTTTCTTT. It yields the protein CATRHAGVGTEAFF.

This clonotype was counted between two and nine times. The J gene is TRBJ2-5, the V gene TRBV12-3 or TRBV12-4; D ambiguous. The CDR3 consists of 13 residues. V lost 3 bases to trimming and J lost 1 base, with 6 bases between them. The CDR3 region is CASSLSRQETQYF. As DNA, the CDR3 is TGTGCCAGCAGTTTGTCACGCCAAGAGACCCAGTACTTC.

This clonotype showed up just a few times. The junction shows a germline mismatch at one end, possibly a read error. This chain's CDR3 is CASSLGTGNSGELFF. DNA for the CDR3: TGTGCCAGCAGCTTAGGGACAGGGAACTCCGGGGAGCTGTTTTTT. The chain combines TRBV7-8 with TRBJ2-2; TRBD1 matches 8 bases. Germline-derived CDR1 and CDR2 are SGHVS and FQNEAQ. The CDR3 consists of 15 residues.

This clonotype was counted many times. V gene TRBV6-5 combines with J gene TRBJ2-2; no reliable D call. Germline assignment: CDR1 MNHEY and CDR2 SVGAGI. Trimming stripped 7 bases from V and 0 bases from J, with 3 bases between. The CDR3 spans 12 residues. Here the CDR3 DNA reads TGTGCCAGCACACCGAACACCGGGGAGCTGTTTTTT. Its protein is CASTPNTGELFF.

The table lists this clonotype with a few counts. V usage is TRBV11-2 and J usage is TRBJ2-3; D could derive from TRBD1 or TRBD2 (5 bases each). The V end lost 1 base, the J end lost 2 bases, and 7 bases lay between the germline ends. CDR3 length: 14 amino acids. Germline CDR1 reads SGHAT; CDR2 reads FQNNGV. This CDR3 is CASSLGGTTDTQYF. Here the CDR3 DNA reads TGTGCCAGCAGCTTAGGAGGGACCACAGATACGCAGTATTTT.

This clonotype was seen only a few times. The gene calls are TRBV12-3 or TRBV12-4 and TRBJ2-3, with 8 positions matching TRBD2. V lost 3 bases and J lost 6; bases outside the gene matches: 11. The CDR3 is 16 residues long. Here the CDR3 reads CASSFSGGGAHDTQYF. The DNA for the CDR3 is TGTGCCAGCAGTTTTTCCGGGGGGGGGGCACACGATACGCAGTATTTT.

This clonotype occurred a few times. This chain joins TRBV7-2 and TRBJ2-2, with TRBD1 matching 8 bases. CDR3 length: 16 amino acids. Per the germline V gene, CDR1 is SGHTA and CDR2 is FQGNSA. V shed 2 bases, J shed 3 bases, and the junction held 5 bases outside the gene matches. CDR3 coding DNA: TGTGCCAGCAGCTTACGGGCAGGGGGCCACACCGGGGAGCTGTTTTTT. The encoded protein is CASSLRAGGHTGELFF.

Only a few counts were recorded for this clonotype. This sequence joins TRBV5-6 and TRBJ2-5; D may be TRBD1 (5 bases). Germline V lookup: CDR1 SGHDT, CDR2 YYEEEE. V lost 5 bases to trimming and J lost 0 bases, with 20 bases between them. This CDR3 is 17 amino acids long. The CDR3 sequence: CASSYPARARYQETQYF. DNA for the CDR3: TGTGCCAGCAGTTATCCGGCCAGGGCGCGGTACCAAGAGACCCAGTACTTC.

This clonotype was seen more than once but under ten times. This chain connects TRBV12-3 or TRBV12-4 to TRBJ2-5; TRBD2 might be the D (6 bases). V was clipped by 5 bases and J by 7 bases, with 23 bases between them. This CDR3 is built from 16 residues. CDR3 coding DNA: TGTGCCAGCAGTGGGAGGCTGGGACCCGACGCGGGGACCCAGTACTTC. It yields the protein CASSGRLGPDAGTQYF.

This clonotype was recorded a few times. V usage is TRBV9 and J usage is TRBJ1-2; possibly TRBD1 for D (5 bases). Germline V CDR1 and CDR2: SGDLS, YYNGEE. CDR3 length equals 12 residues. Trimming took 2 bases from V and 8 from J, leaving 10 bases between them. CDR3 region: CASSVTGDGYTF. Written as DNA, the CDR3 is TGTGCCAGCAGCGTCACGGGGGACGGCTACACCTTC.

J is TRBJ2-3 and V is TRBV3-1, with a tentative D call TRBD1 (6 bases). There are 15 residues in the CDR3. Trimming removed 1 base from V and 4 bases from J, with 12 bases in between. Germline assignment: CDR1 LGHDT and CDR2 YNNKEL (reference sequence). The CDR3 loop is CASSQAGGQPDTQYF. CDR3 in DNA: TGTGCCAGCAGCCAAGCGGGCGGACAGCCAGATACGCAGTATTTT.

This clonotype was counted a few times. The genes are TRBV29-1 and TRBJ1-2, with unresolved D. This CDR3 spans 12 amino acids. The germline V gene encodes CDR1 SQVTM and CDR2 ANQGSEA. In DNA form, the CDR3 reads TGCAGAGGCCGACTCTCGGAGTGTGGCTACACCTTC. Its protein product is CRGRLSECGYTF.

The genes are TRBV30 and TRBJ2-1; D ambiguous. V lost 2 bases and J 2 bases, leaving 4 bases between the germline ends. CDR1 and CDR2 (germline): GTSNPN, SVGIG (reference sequence). This CDR3 contains 12 residues. CDR3 in amino acids: CAWSQAYNEQFF. CDR3 bases: TGTGCCTGGAGTCAGGCCTACAATGAGCAGTTCTTC.

The sample holds a few counts of this clonotype. This chain joins TRBV9 and TRBJ1-2; 9 bases are a match to TRBD1. The germline V gene encodes CDR1 SGDLS and CDR2 YYNGEE. V lost 7 bases, J lost 0 bases, and 4 bases stayed unmatched. This CDR3 comprises 14 residues. CDR3 DNA sequence: TGTGCCAGCCGGGGACAGGGCTCTAACTATGGCTACACCTTC. This codes for CASRGQGSNYGYTF.